This record looks at one T cell receptor beta chain sequence and its context. Its antigen remains undetermined. Within one base of it there is no much larger clone, and no base qualities were kept. Healthy HIV-negative adults with no recently reported acute infections or vaccinations were included as donors. Only Caucasian adults living in Nashville, Tennessee, USA were represented among the donors. CD4+ T cells were enriched by magnetic negative selection, after which naive cells were positively selected on CD45RA and the negative fraction was taken as the memory subset. Blood was obtained by leukapheresis, after which PBMCs were separated by Ficoll-Histopaque density gradient centrifugation and cryopreserved in liquid nitrogen vapor phase. Analytical flow cytometry was used to check the purity and quantity of each magnetically sorted T cell population. Genomic DNA was isolated from every sorted fraction and measured by UV absorbance on a Nanodrop 2000c.

Using the deep immunoSEQ assay, TCR CDR3 regions were amplified from genomic DNA by multiplex PCR. Extracted genomic DNA from each cell subset was spread evenly across all wells of several immunoSEQ 96-well plates, with each plate serving as a replicate. For sorted subsets, around 0.2 ug genomic DNA, equal to about 30,000 T cell genomes, was loaded into each replicate PCR. Purified libraries were quantified with a Qubit 3.0 fluorometer, sized on a Bioanalyzer 2100, and re-quantified with the KAPA Library Quantification kit. A separate single-read 150-cycle Illumina NextSeq 550 flow cell was used to sequence each immunoSEQ 96-well plate. Processing in the source paper ran as follows. Because only junctional sequences without quality scores were contained in the immunoSEQ output, filtering matching that applied to full-length reads could not be performed. Sequences were annotated with PyIR, a Python wrapper for IgBLAST v1.9, using IMGT germline references to assign V/J genes and CDR3. Reads were filtered out if the reads had weak V/J assignments (E-value above 1e-6), no CDR3, stop codons, out-of-frame junctions, or ambiguous translated residues. V3J clonotypes were defined by identical inferred V gene, J gene, and CDR3 amino acid sequence. The percentage overlap between two repertoires was calculated by dividing the number of shared unique clonotypes by the size of the smaller repertoire. RTK rarefaction, the Chao1 estimator, and Recon v2.1 estimates of unobserved clonotypes were used to assess repertoire richness. OLGA was used to compute generation probabilities for all TCRbeta clonotypes that the gDNA method yielded from several donors. The immuneACCESS repertoire file appears here via TCRdb, limited to in-frame rearrangements. These files lack a portion of the clones; in checked studies, under half of the deficit traces to unresolved V genes, and the cause of the others is not known. V, J and clone size reflect that table, while D and trimming were determined from the DNA. The table for this sample lists about 2.4 million clones; approximately 94% of them were counted only once. The ten largest clones capture approximately 0.37% of the sample.

The data originate from a study of shared clonotypes between healthy human individuals (dated by TCRdb to 2020 to 2022). In terms of the full investigation: The cohort included a few men and a couple of women between 18 and 49 years of age. Per donor, three plates each were used for CD4 naive and CD4 memory, two for CD8 naive, and one for CD8 memory. To estimate repertoire size and how much clonotype sharing occurs between individuals, the study deeply sequenced the blood TCR repertoires of about five healthy adults. Libraries were prepared and TCR repertoires were sequenced by different laboratories using diverse techniques, in order to increase sequencing depth and limit assay-specific biases. Each donor's leukapheresis produced roughly between roughly 0.85 and 9 billion PBMCs.

The study at large found these results: The genetic and exposure-history diversity represented was limited by the small number of donors. Incomplete sequencing was indicated by rarefaction of sorted-subset datasets, despite the large sequencing depth. Sampling was restricted to blood, and TCR repertoires in tissues likely differ from the TCR repertoires found in blood. Estimated clonotype richness was generally larger for naive than for memory subsets. Pairwise subsampling indicated that sequencing depth was expected to affect the degree of clonotype sharing among donors. Compared with non-shared clonotypes, the clonotypes found in all four sorted-subset donors had higher generation probabilities. About 4.5% of naive CD4, 3.5% of naive CD8, approximately 2% of memory CD4, and approximately 0.4% of memory CD8 clonotypes were shared across a handful of donors.

The source material was naive CD4+ T cells from PBMCs. The cell subset or site label, read with the paper, signifies: CD45RA+ positively selected. The origin of this receptor is a man younger than 35 in good health. Some clones in this sample may be carry-over from other donors' samples.

CDR3 protein: CSVRGIITDTQYF. The bases read TGCAGCGTTAGGGGGATTATCACAGATACGCAGTATTTT. The rearranged segments are TRBV29-1 and TRBJ2-3; D gene: possibly TRBD1, on 6 matching bases. Inclusive of the bounding cysteine and phenylalanine, the CDR3 is 13 residues long. The only DNA kept is the CDR3, 39 bases in frame from the first base. From the germline V gene, CDR1 is SQVTM and CDR2 is ANQGSEA. V and J lose 5 bases and 2 bases, and a span of 11 bases separates them.